The clone carrying this T cell receptor (beta chain) was found many times. This CDR3 has 16 amino acids. J gave up 4 bases and V 5 bases, and 8 bases lay outside the gene matches. CDR1 is SGHTA, CDR2 FQGTGA, per germline. The data were obtained in a study of neurological immune-mediated disorders. TCRdb analysed the 5' RACE reads with MiXCR anew, one entry per CDR3 protein. In the table there are tens of thousands of distinct CDR3 sequences, 4.8% of which are singletons. This chain connects TRBV7-3 to TRBJ2-5; TRBD1 aligns across 12 bases. This clonotype was obtained from a man younger than 30 in good health. Sequenced input: CD4+ T cells from blood. CDR3 in DNA: TGTGCCAGCAGCGAACAGGGACAGGGGGCACGAGAGACCCAGTACTTC. Its protein product is CASSEQGQGARETQYF.